The source of this TCR beta chain is a study of T cells in localized non-small cell lung cancer. Study results and limitations: Detection in adjacent lung was observed for a median approximately 52 of the top 100 tumor clones. Overall survival was longer when the density of T cells in the blood was higher. Compared with tumor, uninvolved adjacent lung displayed greater T cell clonality, ranking highest overall.

V lost 5 bases to trimming and J lost 5 bases; unmatched junction nucleotides: 10. CDR3 length equals 15 residues. Germline values: CDR1 MNHNY, CDR2 SVGAGI (reference sequence). Only in-frame clones appear in the TCRdb table, and some are missing; sequencing was by immunoSEQ multiplex PCR. The table records around 10,000 clones, over 65% of them present only once. Of note for this clone: Antigen unknown.

The receptor was isolated from a male donor aged 60 or over with stage I lung adenocarcinoma. The gene calls are TRBV6-6 and TRBJ2-5; the match to TRBD2 covers 8 bases. This material consisted of peripheral blood, taken before any cancer treatment. CDR3 in DNA: TGTGCCAGCAGTGGAAGCGGGGGCCGGGGGGAGACCCAGTACTTC. Residues: CASSGSGGRGETQYF.